The clone carrying this T cell receptor beta chain was seen at least ten times. Adults between roughly 18 and 95 years of age took part from under 30 US areas. This entry comes from a study of blood T cell repertoires in COVID-19. Study information: The United States, Italy and Spain were the sources of the acute and convalescent COVID-19 samples.

Trimming stripped 5 bases from V and 1 base from J, with 13 bases between. The CDR3 covers 15 residues. The germline gives CDR1 SEHNR, CDR2 FQNEAQ (reference sequence). The repertoire was sequenced with immunoSEQ multiplex PCR; TCRdb's copy has only in-frame clones and lacks some. This table holds roughly 250,000 clones, 80% to 90% found once. The rearrangement uses TRBV7-9 and TRBJ2-3; maybe TRBD2 (5 bases). This receptor was taken from a woman aged 40 to 50 who had been exposed to COVID-19. Sequencing used PBMCs or T cells enriched from blood (not recorded which). CDR3 sequence (DNA): TGTGCCAGCAGCCCGAGCGGACGACGCACAGATACGCAGTATTTT. The encoded protein is CASSPSGRRTDTQYF. The variable domain in full, with the rest retrieved from reference TRBV7-9 and TRBJ2-3, is DTGVSQNPRHKITKRGQNVTFRCDPISEHNRLYWYRQTLGQGPEFLTYFQNEAQLEKSRLLSDRFSAERPKGSFSTLEIQRTEQGDSAMYLCASSPSGRRTDTQYFGPGTRLTVL.